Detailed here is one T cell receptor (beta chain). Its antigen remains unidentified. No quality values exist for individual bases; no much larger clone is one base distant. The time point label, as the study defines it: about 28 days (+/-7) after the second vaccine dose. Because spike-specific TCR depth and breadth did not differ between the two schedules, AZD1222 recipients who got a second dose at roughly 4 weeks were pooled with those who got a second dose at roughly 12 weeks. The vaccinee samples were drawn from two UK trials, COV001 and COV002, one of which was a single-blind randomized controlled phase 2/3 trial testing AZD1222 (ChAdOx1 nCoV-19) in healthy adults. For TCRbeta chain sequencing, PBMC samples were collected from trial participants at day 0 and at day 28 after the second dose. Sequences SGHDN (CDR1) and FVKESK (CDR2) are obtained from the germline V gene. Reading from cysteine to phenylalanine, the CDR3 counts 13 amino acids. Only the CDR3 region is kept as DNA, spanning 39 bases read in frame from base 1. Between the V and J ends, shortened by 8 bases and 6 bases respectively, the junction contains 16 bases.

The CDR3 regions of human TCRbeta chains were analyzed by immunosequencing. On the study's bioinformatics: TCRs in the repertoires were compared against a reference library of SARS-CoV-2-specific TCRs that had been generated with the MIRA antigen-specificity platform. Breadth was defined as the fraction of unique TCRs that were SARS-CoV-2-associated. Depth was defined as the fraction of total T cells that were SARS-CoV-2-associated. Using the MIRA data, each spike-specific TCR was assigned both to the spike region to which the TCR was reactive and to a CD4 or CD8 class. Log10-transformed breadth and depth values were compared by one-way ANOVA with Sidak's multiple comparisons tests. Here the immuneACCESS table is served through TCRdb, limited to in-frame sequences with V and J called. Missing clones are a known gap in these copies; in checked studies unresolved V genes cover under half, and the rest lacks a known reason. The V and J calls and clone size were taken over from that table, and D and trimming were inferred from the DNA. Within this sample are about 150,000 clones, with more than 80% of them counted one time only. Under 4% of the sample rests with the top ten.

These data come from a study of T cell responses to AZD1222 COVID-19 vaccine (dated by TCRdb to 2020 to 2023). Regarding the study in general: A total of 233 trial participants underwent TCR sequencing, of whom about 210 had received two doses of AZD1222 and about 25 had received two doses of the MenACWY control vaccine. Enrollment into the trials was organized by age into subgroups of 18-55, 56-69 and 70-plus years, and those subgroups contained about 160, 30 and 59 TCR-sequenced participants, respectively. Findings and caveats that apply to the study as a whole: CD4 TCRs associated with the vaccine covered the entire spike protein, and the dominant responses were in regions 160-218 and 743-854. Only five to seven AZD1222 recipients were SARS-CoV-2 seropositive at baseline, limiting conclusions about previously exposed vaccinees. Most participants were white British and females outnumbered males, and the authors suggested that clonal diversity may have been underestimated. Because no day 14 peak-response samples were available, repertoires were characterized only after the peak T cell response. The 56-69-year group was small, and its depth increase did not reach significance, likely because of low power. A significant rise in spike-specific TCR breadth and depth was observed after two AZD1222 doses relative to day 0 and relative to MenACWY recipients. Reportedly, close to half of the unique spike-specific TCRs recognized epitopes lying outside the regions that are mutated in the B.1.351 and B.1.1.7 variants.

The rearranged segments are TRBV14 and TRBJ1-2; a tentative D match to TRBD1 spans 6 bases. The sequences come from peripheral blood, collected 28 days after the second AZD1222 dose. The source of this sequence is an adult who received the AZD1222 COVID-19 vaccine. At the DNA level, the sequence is TGTGCCAGCTCCGACCGGGGGCTCAATGGCTACACCTTC. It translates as CASSDRGLNGYTF.